The present T cell receptor beta chain was sequenced within a study of breast tumors, draining lymph nodes, adjacent tissues. Study conclusions and caveats: That most tumor T cells come from lymph nodes remained unproven. Most tumor T cells seemingly derive from lymph node, then expand in tumor.

MiXCR, run by TCRdb on the multiplex PCR reads, gives a single entry per CDR3 protein. This sample has 270,000 or so distinct CDR3 sequences; around 30% occur once, and the top ten carry roughly 1.2%. Regarding this clonotype: As yet, its antigen is unknown.

The lymph nodes were axillary draining lymph nodes from breast cancer patients. The specimen was axillary lymph node tissue. This receptor was identified in a female donor with breast cancer. Some clones in this sample may be carry-over from other donors' samples.

The chain's CDR3 is CASSSNRGLLGPNTEAFF. The CDR3 DNA reads TGTGCCAGCAGCTCAAACAGGGGTCTACTTGGCCCTAACACTGAAGCTTTCTTT. The chain recombines TRBV7-6 with TRBJ1-1; 7 bases agree with TRBD1. V shed 4 bases and J 2 bases; nucleotides not matched to a gene: 16. The CDR3 contains 18 residues. CDR1 is SGHVS and CDR2 is FNYEAQ in the germline V gene.